This T cell receptor beta chain was found in a study of cytomegalovirus exposure and HLA in healthy donors. Broader study findings: The investigators catalogued 164 TCR beta chains as cytomegalovirus-associated. Reports state that TCR beta sequences accurately predicted most subjects' HLA-A and HLA-B alleles.

This PCR relied on a set of 60 Vbeta primers and 13 Jbeta primers. Using immunoSEQ multiplex PCR, the repertoire was profiled, and TCRdb retains in-frame clones only, with some absent. The table records about 120,000 clones, around two thirds of them present only once. On this clone: What it recognizes is unknown.

Material for sequencing was PBMCs. This clonotype originated in a woman in her 40s in good health and CMV-seropositive.

This CDR3 is CASSDTSGGSYEQYF. CDR3 DNA: TGTGCCAGCAGCGACACTAGCGGGGGCTCCTACGAGCAGTACTTC. The J gene is TRBJ2-7, the V gene TRBV7-2; TRBD2 agrees at 11 bases. The CDR3 is 15 amino acids. V lost 5 bases and J lost 0; bases outside the gene matches: 3. Germline V gene sequence: CDR1 SGHTA, CDR2 FQGNSA.